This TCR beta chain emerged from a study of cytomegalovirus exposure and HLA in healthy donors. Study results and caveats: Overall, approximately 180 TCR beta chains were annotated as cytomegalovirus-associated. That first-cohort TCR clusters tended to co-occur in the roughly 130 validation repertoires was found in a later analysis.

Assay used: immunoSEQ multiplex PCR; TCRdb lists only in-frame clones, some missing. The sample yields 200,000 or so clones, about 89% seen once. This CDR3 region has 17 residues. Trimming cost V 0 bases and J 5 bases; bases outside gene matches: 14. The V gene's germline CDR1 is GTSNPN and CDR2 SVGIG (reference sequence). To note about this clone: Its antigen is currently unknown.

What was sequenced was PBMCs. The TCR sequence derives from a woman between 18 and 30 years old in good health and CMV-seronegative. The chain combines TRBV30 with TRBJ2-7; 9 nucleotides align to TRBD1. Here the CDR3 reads CAWSVRLLGTGNHEQYF. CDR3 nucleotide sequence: TGTGCCTGGAGTGTACGGTTGTTAGGGACAGGGAACCACGAGCAGTACTTC.